The source of this T cell receptor beta chain is a study of beta chain features in type 1 diabetes. Across the study: Healthy donors and patients had similar age, gender and cell yields. Sorted cells from all samples, numbering about 98 million, were examined.

Germline loops: CDR1 SGHTA, CDR2 FQGNSA. J lost 0 bases, V lost 7 bases, and 3 bases had no gene match. CDR3 length: 15 residues. Regarding the study as a whole: Researchers cautioned that cDNA sequencing could over-represent cells with high TCR expression. Shorter TCRB CDR3s, moderately but significantly so, marked every one of the four CD4+ subsets in Type 1 diabetes patients. Any PCR bias toward short templates would affect both groups alike.

The investigators reverse transcribed all of the isolated RNA, so they sequenced expressed TCRB transcripts. Using immunoSEQ multiplex PCR, the repertoire was profiled, and TCRdb retains in-frame clones only, with some absent. Counted here are almost 350,000 clones, approximately 10% occurring once; the ten biggest clones make up roughly 1%. Of note for this clone: The target antigen is unknown.

The rearrangement uses TRBV7-2 and TRBJ2-6; 7 bases line up with TRBD1. The sample comprised central memory CD4+ T cells from blood. This sequence was found in a man younger than 40 with type 1 diabetes. The DNA for the CDR3 is TGTGCCAGCATCTGGGACAGCTCTGGGGCCAACGTCCTGACTTTC. This gives the protein CASIWDSSGANVLTF.